This T cell receptor beta chain stems from a study of T cell responses to AZD1222 COVID-19 vaccine. With respect to this clone: Its antigen is not identified.

Generated by immunoSEQ multiplex PCR, the TCRdb table keeps only in-frame clones and is missing some. The sample includes 110,000 or so clones, 70% to 90% seen only once; the top ten take almost 6.5%. Study results and caveats: CD4 TCRs associated with vaccination spanned spike, dominating at 160-218 and 743-854. A mostly white British donor set with more females was recruited, and clonal diversity was possibly underestimated.

The source was peripheral blood, collected 28 days after the second AZD1222 dose. This TCR derives from an adult who received the AZD1222 COVID-19 vaccine.

The CDR3 DNA sequence: TGTGCCATCAGTGAGGCCCAAGGTAATGAAAAACTGTTTTTT. It is translated as CAISEAQGNEKLFF. This chain uses TRBV10-3 with TRBJ1-4, with unresolved D. Germline assignment: CDR1 ENHRY and CDR2 SYGVKD. V was trimmed by 2 bases and J by 4 bases, leaving 8 bases between them. This CDR3 is built from 14 residues.